This is a list of T cell receptor beta chains from one sample in a study of blood T cell repertoires in COVID-19. Some clones are missing from TCRdb's copy, which holds only in-frame ones; the method was immunoSEQ multiplex PCR. The sample holds approximately 330,000 clones, about 90% seen once. The sequenced sample consisted of PBMCs or T cells enriched from blood (not recorded which). The receptors derive from a woman aged 25-40 years who had recovered from COVID-19. The CDR3 runs from the conserved cysteine through the conserved F or W. The D gene is left open where the match is weak. Clone sizes are given selectively: once, few, many, or a class where the clone is expanded.

D gene: .; J gene: TRBJ2-7; V gene: TRBV5-4; clone size: .; CDR3 protein: CASSSGTASSYEQYF; CDR3 DNA: TGTGCCAGCAGCTCCGGGACTGCCAGCTCCTACGAGCAGTACTTC
D gene: TRBD1; J gene: TRBJ2-1; V gene: TRBV5-4; clone size: .; CDR3 protein: CASSFDRGEYNEQFF; CDR3 DNA: TGTGCCAGCAGCTTTGACAGGGGAGAATACAATGAGCAGTTCTTC
D gene: TRBD2; J gene: TRBJ2-2; V gene: TRBV23-1; clone size: .; CDR3 protein: CASSQSPGLAGAAGELFF; CDR3 DNA: TGCGCCAGCAGTCAATCGCCGGGACTAGCGGGAGCGGCCGGGGAGCTGTTTTTT
D gene: .; J gene: TRBJ1-2; V gene: TRBV19; clone size: .; CDR3 protein: CASSIRGVYGYTF; CDR3 DNA: TGTGCCAGTAGTATTCGGGGTGTCTATGGCTACACCTTC
D gene: TRBD2; J gene: TRBJ2-3; V gene: TRBV6-2/TRBV6-3; clone size: .; CDR3 protein: CASSYGTSGVTDTQYF; CDR3 DNA: TGTGCCAGCAGTTACGGAACTAGCGGGGTCACAGATACGCAGTATTTT
D gene: TRBD1; J gene: TRBJ1-6; V gene: TRBV19; clone size: .; CDR3 protein: CASRGSTGDNSPLHF; CDR3 DNA: TGTGCCAGTAGAGGGTCGACAGGGGATAATTCACCCCTCCACTTT
D gene: .; J gene: TRBJ2-1; V gene: TRBV20-1; clone size: .; CDR3 protein: CSVNEQFF; CDR3 DNA: TGCAGTGTAAATGAGCAGTTCTTC
D gene: .; J gene: TRBJ2-7; V gene: TRBV13; clone size: few; CDR3 protein: CASSSHLDIGQYF; CDR3 DNA: TGTGCCAGCAGCTCCCATCTCGATATCGGGCAGTACTTC
D gene: .; J gene: TRBJ1-3; V gene: TRBV5-4; clone size: .; CDR3 protein: CASSPGTRRSGNTIYF; CDR3 DNA: TGTGCCAGCAGCCCAGGGACACGACGCTCTGGAAACACCATATATTTT
D gene: TRBD2; J gene: TRBJ2-7; V gene: TRBV6-5; clone size: .; CDR3 protein: CASRSSLAGSYEQYF; CDR3 DNA: TGTGCCAGCAGGTCATCACTAGCGGGATCCTACGAGCAGTACTTC
D gene: TRBD1; J gene: TRBJ1-5; V gene: TRBV19; clone size: .; CDR3 protein: CASSTDRGQGQPQHF; CDR3 DNA: TGTGCCAGTAGTACGGACAGGGGGCAGGGGCAGCCCCAGCATTTT
D gene: .; J gene: TRBJ2-3; V gene: TRBV7-2; clone size: .; CDR3 protein: CASSWSFVASDTQYF; CDR3 DNA: TGTGCCAGCAGTTGGTCTTTCGTGGCATCAGATACGCAGTATTTT
D gene: .; J gene: TRBJ1-1; V gene: TRBV7-2; clone size: once; CDR3 protein: CASRIQGINTEAFF; CDR3 DNA: TGTGCCAGCAGGATCCAGGGAATTAACACTGAAGCTTTCTTT
D gene: .; J gene: TRBJ2-1; V gene: TRBV3-1/TRBV3-2; clone size: .; CDR3 protein: CASSPESPVVYNEQFF; CDR3 DNA: TGTGCCAGCAGCCCCGAGTCTCCGGTAGTCTACAATGAGCAGTTCTTC
D gene: .; J gene: TRBJ1-1; V gene: TRBV7-9; clone size: .; CDR3 protein: CASGRQMNTEAFF; CDR3 DNA: TGTGCCAGCGGGAGGCAGATGAACACTGAAGCTTTCTTT
D gene: .; J gene: TRBJ1-2; V gene: TRBV27; clone size: .; CDR3 protein: CASRPRGSYGYTF; CDR3 DNA: TGTGCCAGCAGGCCCCGGGGGAGCTATGGCTACACCTTC
D gene: TRBD2; J gene: TRBJ2-1; V gene: TRBV7-2; clone size: .; CDR3 protein: CASSLADSGRLLF; CDR3 DNA: TGTGCCAGCAGCTTAGCGGATAGCGGGAGGTTACTCTTC
D gene: .; J gene: TRBJ2-1; V gene: TRBV10-3; clone size: .; CDR3 protein: CAISESQDYNEQFF; CDR3 DNA: TGTGCCATCAGTGAGTCACAAGATTACAATGAGCAGTTCTTC
D gene: .; J gene: TRBJ1-5; V gene: TRBV30; clone size: .; CDR3 protein: CAWSVFSGGQPQHF; CDR3 DNA: TGTGCCTGGAGTGTTTTCTCGGGTGGTCAGCCCCAGCATTTT
D gene: TRBD2; J gene: TRBJ2-1; V gene: TRBV19; clone size: .; CDR3 protein: CASSIRTSGDEQFF; CDR3 DNA: TGTGCCAGTAGTATACGGACTAGCGGGGATGAGCAGTTCTTC
D gene: .; J gene: TRBJ2-7; V gene: TRBV15; clone size: few; CDR3 protein: CATSREEGAFGYEQYF; CDR3 DNA: TGTGCCACCAGCAGAGAGGAGGGGGCTTTCGGCTACGAGCAGTACTTC
D gene: TRBD1; J gene: TRBJ1-4; V gene: TRBV10-3; clone size: .; CDR3 protein: CAISGTGTDEKLFF; CDR3 DNA: TGTGCCATCAGTGGTACCGGGACAGATGAAAAACTGTTTTTT
D gene: .; J gene: TRBJ2-5; V gene: TRBV19; clone size: .; CDR3 protein: CASSFAFRGVGYQETQYF; CDR3 DNA: TGTGCCAGTAGTTTTGCTTTTAGGGGTGTTGGGTACCAAGAGACCCAGTACTTC
D gene: TRBD1; J gene: TRBJ1-5; V gene: TRBV27; clone size: .; CDR3 protein: CASSLTGQGGNQPQHF; CDR3 DNA: TGTGCCAGCAGTTTAACGGGACAGGGAGGCAATCAGCCCCAGCATTTT
D gene: .; J gene: TRBJ2-2; V gene: TRBV3-1/TRBV3-2; clone size: .; CDR3 protein: CASSQEGGGGELFF; CDR3 DNA: TGTGCCAGCAGCCAAGAGGGGGGAGGCGGGGAGCTGTTTTTT
D gene: TRBD1; J gene: TRBJ1-5; V gene: TRBV10-3; clone size: .; CDR3 protein: CAIRPGGDNQPQHF; CDR3 DNA: TGTGCCATCAGGCCAGGGGGCGACAATCAGCCCCAGCATTTT
D gene: .; J gene: TRBJ2-1; V gene: TRBV29-1; clone size: .; CDR3 protein: CSLISTTSDEQFF; CDR3 DNA: TGCAGCCTAATTAGTACTACCTCGGATGAGCAGTTCTTC
D gene: TRBD2; J gene: TRBJ2-1; V gene: TRBV18; clone size: .; CDR3 protein: CASSPETSGRRDEQFF; CDR3 DNA: TGTGCCAGCTCACCGGAGACTAGCGGGAGAAGGGATGAGCAGTTCTTC